A selection of T cell receptor beta chains follows, all from one sample in a study of blood T cell repertoires in COVID-19. Assay used: immunoSEQ multiplex PCR; TCRdb lists only in-frame clones, some missing. The sample includes approximately 220,000 clones, 84% of them seen just once. The sequencing input was PBMCs or T cells enriched from blood (not recorded which). The source is a woman aged 40-49 years who had recovered from COVID-19. Each CDR3 is given with its conserved first and last residue. Only part of the rows carry a size: once, few, many, or a class if the clone is expanded.

j_call: TRBJ2-7; clone_size: .; v_call: TRBV7-9; cdr3_aa: CASNSAGVYEQYF
j_call: TRBJ1-1; clone_size: .; v_call: TRBV19; cdr3_aa: CASRSGGVNTEAFF
j_call: TRBJ2-7; clone_size: .; v_call: TRBV25-1; cdr3_aa: CASSGDRGYEQYF
j_call: TRBJ2-1; clone_size: .; v_call: TRBV7-9; cdr3_aa: CASSLAGSYNEQFF
j_call: TRBJ1-3; clone_size: .; v_call: TRBV3-1/TRBV3-2; cdr3_aa: CASSLGAGNGNTIYF
j_call: TRBJ2-3; clone_size: once; v_call: TRBV5-1; cdr3_aa: CASSLGGPSTDTQYF
j_call: TRBJ2-7; clone_size: .; v_call: TRBV30; cdr3_aa: CAWSSKLAGGPREQYF
j_call: TRBJ1-5; clone_size: .; v_call: TRBV7-2; cdr3_aa: CASSLVQGQPQHF
j_call: TRBJ1-2; clone_size: .; v_call: TRBV7-2; cdr3_aa: CASSRTVANYGYTF
j_call: TRBJ1-5; clone_size: .; v_call: TRBV18; cdr3_aa: CASSPGQAGQPQHF
j_call: TRBJ2-6; clone_size: .; v_call: TRBV5-6; cdr3_aa: CASSLAWGAGESGANVLTF
j_call: TRBJ1-1; clone_size: once; v_call: TRBV2; cdr3_aa: CASSVSDRRYTEAFF
j_call: TRBJ1-1; clone_size: .; v_call: TRBV23-1; cdr3_aa: CASSLDRGRGEAFF
j_call: TRBJ1-2; clone_size: .; v_call: TRBV5-4; cdr3_aa: CASSLGQGYYGYTF
j_call: TRBJ2-2; clone_size: once; v_call: TRBV5-4; cdr3_aa: CASSTEQGRNTGELFF
j_call: TRBJ2-2; clone_size: .; v_call: TRBV2; cdr3_aa: CASTNTGGPGELFF
j_call: TRBJ2-1; clone_size: .; v_call: TRBV14; cdr3_aa: CASSQGASGRARSYNEQFF
j_call: TRBJ1-1; clone_size: .; v_call: TRBV28; cdr3_aa: CASSLRTGEDTEAFF
j_call: TRBJ2-3; clone_size: .; v_call: TRBV5-1; cdr3_aa: CASSLAGGSTDTQYF
j_call: TRBJ2-1; clone_size: once; v_call: TRBV7-8; cdr3_aa: CATGLAPNNEQFF
j_call: TRBJ2-7; clone_size: .; v_call: TRBV25-1; cdr3_aa: CASSGGDEQYF
j_call: TRBJ1-1; clone_size: .; v_call: TRBV5-1; cdr3_aa: CASSPLPGTGGRTEAFF
j_call: TRBJ2-7; clone_size: .; v_call: TRBV13; cdr3_aa: CASSLQAYEQYF
j_call: TRBJ1-1; clone_size: .; v_call: TRBV18; cdr3_aa: CASSPGGARTEAFF